Each of the 32 T cell receptor beta chains below was sequenced from the same sample in a study of T cell responses to AZD1222 COVID-19 vaccine. Profiled with immunoSEQ multiplex PCR; TCRdb holds only in-frame clones, not every one. The sample lists more than 150,000 clones, around nine tenths occurring once. The source material was peripheral blood, sampled 28 days after the second AZD1222 dose. Receptors were obtained from an adult who received the AZD1222 COVID-19 vaccine.

The CDR3 region has the DNA TGTGCCAGCGAAGGGTATGGAAACACCATATATTTT. Its protein product is CASEGYGNTIYF. This sequence joins TRBV5-8 and TRBJ1-3; D gene ambiguous. V was shortened by 7 bases and J by 3 bases, with 8 bases between the two germline ends. CDR1 and CDR2 (germline): SGHTS, YDEGEE. The CDR3 extends over 12 amino acids.

The rearrangement links TRBV2 to TRBJ2-1; D may correspond to TRBD1 or TRBD2 (6 bases each). V was trimmed by 7 bases and J by 6 bases, leaving 13 bases between them. Germline V CDR1 and CDR2: SNHLY, FYNNEI. This CDR3 spans 13 amino acids. CDR3 nucleotides: TGTGCCAGCACCGGGGGCATGGCCAATGAGCAGTTCTTC. It specifies CASTGGMANEQFF.

The gene calls are TRBV5-4 and TRBJ1-1, with D possibly TRBD1 on 6 matching bases. V dropped 6 bases and J dropped 7 bases, with 31 bases sitting between them. Germline values: CDR1 SGHNT, CDR2 YYREEE (reference sequence). This CDR3 is built from 18 residues. In DNA, the CDR3 is TGTGCCAGCACCCCCCAAGGGGGGTTGAGGTCGTCGGGCAATGAAGCTTTCTTT. This translates into CASTPQGGLRSSGNEAFF.

This chain joins TRBV7-2 and TRBJ1-5; D remains unclear. V was shortened by 2 bases and J by 1 base, with 6 bases between the two germline ends. Per the germline V gene, CDR1 is SGHTA and CDR2 is FQGNSA. The CDR3 contains 14 residues. CDR3 in DNA: TGTGCCAGCAGCTTAACACTCAGCAATCAGCCCCAGCATTTT. Its translation: CASSLTLSNQPQHF. The full variable domain, its missing parts supplied by reference TRBV7-2 and TRBJ1-5, is GAGVSQSPSNKVTEKGKDVELRCDPISGHTALYWYRQSLGQGLEFLIYFQGNSAPDKSGLPSDRFSAERTGGSVSTLTIQRTQQEDSAVYLCASSLTLSNQPQHFGDGTRLSIL.

The chain recombines TRBV7-8 with TRBJ1-1, with no clear D. Germline CDR1 and CDR2: SGHVS and FQNEAQ. With 5 bases removed from V and 0 bases from J, the gap between germline ends came to 13 bases. The CDR3 extends over 15 amino acids. CDR3: CASSAREGLNTEAFF. CDR3 in DNA: TGTGCCAGCAGCGCTCGGGAAGGGTTGAACACTGAAGCTTTCTTT. The full variable domain, rest sourced from reference TRBV7-8 and TRBJ1-1, is GAGVSQSPRYKVAKRGQDVALRCDPISGHVSLFWYQQALGQGPEFLTYFQNEAQLDKSGLPSDRFFAERPEGSVSTLKIQRTQQEDSAVYLCASSAREGLNTEAFFGQGTRLTVV.

The V gene is TRBV3-1 (or the pseudogene TRBV3-2), the J gene TRBJ1-1; D unresolved. The CDR3 totals 12 residues. CDR1 is LGHDT, CDR2 YNNKEL, per germline (reference sequence). The V gene lost 0 bases and the J gene lost 5 bases, with 4 bases spanning the gap. In DNA form, the CDR3 reads TGTGCCAGCAGCCAAGATCCGACTGAAGCTTTCTTT. Residues: CASSQDPTEAFF.

The CDR3 region is CASSQGLPLDINGYTF. DNA for the CDR3: TGCGCCAGCAGCCAAGGACTTCCCCTCGACATAAATGGCTACACCTTC. The rearrangement joins TRBV4-1 to TRBJ1-2; D unresolved. V was shortened by 1 base and J by 6 bases, with 18 bases between the two germline ends. The CDR3 spans 16 residues. Germline V gives CDR1 MGHRA, CDR2 YSYEKL.

The rearrangement uses TRBV20-1 and TRBJ1-2; the match to TRBD1 covers 7 bases. CDR3 length equals 15 residues. The germline V gene has CDR1 DFQATT and CDR2 SNEGSKA (reference sequence). The junction had 14 bases not matched to a gene; V was cut back by 3 bases and J by 7 bases. CDR3 sequence: CSASRQGSDKSGYTF. The CDR3 DNA reads TGCAGTGCTAGTCGACAGGGAAGCGATAAAAGTGGCTACACCTTC.

The chain joins TRBV9 to TRBJ1-4; TRBD1 aligns across 7 bases. The trim removed 0 bases at V and 3 bases at J, leaving 5 bases unmatched. This CDR3 region has 16 residues. Germline V gene sequence: CDR1 SGDLS, CDR2 YYNGEE. CDR3 DNA sequence: TGTGCCAGCAGCGTAGGAACAGGGGCCTCTAATGAAAAACTGTTTTTT. Its translation is CASSVGTGASNEKLFF.

This clone was detected only a few times. J is TRBJ2-7 and V is TRBV28; 8 bases match TRBD2. The V gene end was trimmed by 6 bases and the J gene end by 1 base; junction bases not matched to a gene: 8. The CDR3 spans 15 residues. The germline CDR1 and CDR2 sequences are MDHEN and SYDVKM. The CDR3: CASRKEVAGSYEQYF. The CDR3 DNA sequence: TGTGCCAGCAGAAAAGAGGTAGCGGGATCCTACGAGCAGTACTTC.

The chain has TRBV19 and TRBJ2-1; 7 bases map to TRBD2. V lost 5 bases, J lost 5 bases, and 12 bases stayed unmatched. This CDR3 has 16 residues. Germline V gene lookup returns CDR1 LNHDA and CDR2 SQIVND (reference sequence). The CDR3: CASSAGKGLKDNEQFF. The CDR3 coding sequence is TGTGCCAGTAGTGCCGGGAAGGGACTAAAGGACAATGAGCAGTTCTTC.

This clone was seen a few times. The chain combines TRBV2 with TRBJ2-7; 7 bases match TRBD2. J lost 6 bases, V lost 10 bases, and 15 bases had no gene match. There are 14 residues in the CDR3. Germline loops: CDR1 SNHLY, CDR2 FYNNEI. The CDR3 region is CATRKGLSSGEQYF. CDR3 coding DNA: TGTGCCACTAGAAAGGGCCTCTCTAGCGGCGAGCAGTACTTC.

This chain connects TRBV11-2 to TRBJ2-7; unclear D gene. CDR1 and CDR2 from the germline V gene are SGHAT and FQNNGV. This CDR3 is 14 amino acids long. The V end lost 1 base, the J end lost 4 bases, and 11 bases lay between the germline ends. CDR3 sequence (DNA): TGTGCCAGCAGCTTAGCCCCGGGTTTTTACGAGCAGTACTTC. Its translation is CASSLAPGFYEQYF.

The V call is TRBV7-9, the J call TRBJ1-1; D is unresolved. The CDR3 extends over 16 amino acids. V lost 2 bases, J lost 4 bases, and 17 bases lay in between. CDR1 and CDR2 (germline): SEHNR, FQNEAQ (reference sequence). CDR3 DNA: TGTGCCAGCAGCTTAAACCCCCGGGCCAGACCCACTGAAGCTTTCTTT. Encoded protein: CASSLNPRARPTEAFF.

The CDR3 reads CASSYSTGRRNSPLHF. Written as DNA, the CDR3 is TGTGCCAGCAGTTACTCCACGGGGCGTCGTAATTCACCCCTCCACTTT. The chain has TRBV6-5 and TRBJ1-6, with a weak D call TRBD1 (5 bases). The V gene lost 0 bases and the J gene lost 6 bases, with 12 bases spanning the gap. Germline CDR1 MNHEY, CDR2 SVGAGI. The CDR3 runs 16 residues.

V is TRBV6-5 and J is TRBJ2-1; D is unclear. The germline CDR1 and CDR2 sequences are MNHEY and SVGAGI. The V end was cut by 2 bases, the J end by 7 bases, with 12 bases between. The CDR3 runs to 14 residues. CDR3 loop: CASSYDHPENEQFF. The CDR3 coding sequence is TGTGCCAGCAGTTACGACCACCCAGAAAATGAGCAGTTCTTC.

As regards this clone: The same CDR3 can be traced to other DNA sequences in this sample. The chain is built from TRBV29-1 and TRBJ2-3; possible D gene TRBD2, 5 bases. The CDR3 runs to 13 residues. Trimming took off 7 bases at V and 0 bases at J, with 11 bases between the two ends. CDR1 is SQVTM, CDR2 ANQGSEA, per germline. The CDR3 region is CSATGSSTDTQYF. CDR3 bases: TGCAGCGCTACGGGATCTAGCACAGATACGCAGTATTTT.

The chain couples TRBV7-2 to TRBJ2-3; tentative D call: TRBD2 (7 bases). This CDR3 contains 16 residues. Looked up from germline, CDR1 is SGHTA and CDR2 is FQGNSA. The V end lost 5 bases, the J end lost 1 base, and 16 bases lay between the germline ends. The chain's CDR3 is CASSPGAGARTDTQYF. The CDR3 nucleotides are TGTGCCAGCAGCCCCGGGGCGGGGGCACGCACAGATACGCAGTATTTT.

This clone was found once. The V and J genes are TRBV9 and TRBJ1-5; D is unclear. The CDR3 contains 15 residues. CDR1 and CDR2 (germline): SGDLS, YYNGEE. V lost 3 bases and J 0 bases, leaving 10 bases between the germline ends. CDR3 nucleotides: TGTGCCAGCAGCGCCGGGCGGGTTAGCAATCAGCCCCAGCATTTT. Translating it yields CASSAGRVSNQPQHF. Full variable domain (remainder filled in from reference TRBV9 and TRBJ1-5): DSGVTQTPKHLITATGQRVTLRCSPRSGDLSVYWYQQSLDQGLQFLIQYYNGEERAKGNILERFSAQQFPDLHSELNLSSLELGDSALYFCASSAGRVSNQPQHFGDGTRLSIL.

This clone was observed a single time. The chain carries TRBV10-3 and TRBJ1-5, with D unclear. V lost 5 bases, J lost 0 bases, and 5 bases lay in between. This CDR3 is built from 13 residues. Per germline, CDR1 ENHRY and CDR2 SYGVKD. The CDR3 DNA reads as TGTGCCATCAGTATCGATAGCAATCAGCCCCAGCATTTT. Protein sequence: CAISIDSNQPQHF.

This chain connects TRBV6-5 to TRBJ2-1; 10 bases match TRBD1. The length of the CDR3 is 14 residues. Germline-derived CDR1 and CDR2 are MNHEY and SVGAGI. The J segment lost 5 bases and the V segment lost 6 bases, leaving 4 bases of the junction unmatched. The CDR3: CASRTGTGDNEQFF. CDR3 bases: TGTGCCAGCAGAACCGGGACAGGGGACAATGAGCAGTTCTTC.

V and J are TRBV9 and TRBJ1-1; tentative D call: TRBD1 (6 bases). Germline V gene lookup returns CDR1 SGDLS and CDR2 YYNGEE. Between the trimmed V and J ends, which lost 0 bases and 1 base, there was a span of 13 bases. This CDR3 contains 16 residues. CDR3 amino acids: CASSVAGGAKNTEAFF. The CDR3 DNA follows: TGTGCCAGCAGCGTAGCGGGGGGCGCGAAGAACACTGAAGCTTTCTTT.

The rearrangement uses TRBV9 and TRBJ1-4; no clear D. The V gene's germline CDR1 is SGDLS and CDR2 YYNGEE. The V end was cut by 0 bases, the J end by 8 bases, with 5 bases between. The CDR3 runs to 12 residues. The CDR3, as DNA: TGTGCCAGCAGCGTAGATGAGGAAAAACTGTTTTTT. It is translated as CASSVDEEKLFF.

The genes are TRBV6-6 and TRBJ2-1; TRBD2 agrees at 14 bases. The V and J ends lost 5 bases and 6 bases, in that order; junction bases with no gene match: 12. The length of the CDR3 is 18 residues. CDR1 MNHNY and CDR2 SVGAGI come from the germline V gene (reference sequence). The CDR3 DNA sequence: TGTGCCAGCAGTCTAACCTCGACTAGCGGGGGGGCGAGCAATGAGCAGTTCTTC. Translated, it gives CASSLTSTSGGASNEQFF.

The chain has TRBV2 and TRBJ2-1; 10 bases map to TRBD2. The ends lost 7 bases at V and 2 bases at J; junction bases unmatched: 5. Per the germline V gene, CDR1 is SNHLY and CDR2 is FYNNEI. The CDR3 has 15 residues. CDR3 nucleotide sequence: TGTGCCAGCACCCGAGCGGGAGGGCCCTACAATGAGCAGTTCTTC. Translating gives CASTRAGGPYNEQFF.

This chain uses TRBV6-4 with TRBJ1-6; weak D call: TRBD1 (6 bases). The CDR3 has 13 amino acids. Germline CDR1 MRHNA, CDR2 SNTAGT. The germline V and J ends were trimmed by 6 bases and 10 bases, with 13 bases remaining between them. The CDR3 loop is CASRQGLGSPLHF. CDR3 DNA sequence: TGTGCCAGCAGACAGGGCCTGGGCTCACCCCTCCACTTT.

This chain connects TRBV7-9 to TRBJ2-5, with no clear D. This CDR3 contains 12 residues. V gave up 3 bases and J gave up 5 bases, with 7 bases separating them. Germline V CDR1 and CDR2: SEHNR, FQNEAQ (reference sequence). CDR3 protein: CASSFGRETQYF. CDR3 nucleotides: TGTGCCAGCAGCTTTGGGCGGGAGACCCAGTACTTC.

The chain combines TRBV6-5 with TRBJ2-7; D unclear. There are 14 residues in the CDR3. CDR1 is MNHEY, CDR2 SVGAGI, per germline. With 7 bases removed from V and 6 bases from J, the gap between germline ends came to 19 bases. CDR3 sequence reads: CASNPDHFISEQYF. DNA of the CDR3: TGTGCCAGCAACCCGGACCACTTCATCTCCGAGCAGTACTTC.

The V gene is TRBV13, the J gene TRBJ2-1; TRBD2 aligns across 9 bases. Germline V gene sequence: CDR1 PRHDT, CDR2 FYEKMQ (reference sequence). V lost 8 bases and J lost 6; bases outside the gene matches: 26. The CDR3 sequence is 20 residues long. The CDR3 region is CASCTRIDRVLAGASNEQFF. In DNA, the CDR3 is TGTGCCAGCTGTACCCGCATCGACAGGGTATTAGCGGGAGCCTCCAATGAGCAGTTCTTC.

The rearrangement joins TRBV28 to TRBJ2-7, with 8 bases matching TRBD1. The CDR3 runs to 15 residues. Trimming took 2 bases from V and 1 from J; bases not matched to a gene: 4. Looked up from germline, CDR1 is MDHEN and CDR2 is SYDVKM. The CDR3 DNA is TGTGCCAGCAGTTTAGTTGACAGGGGTTCCTACGAGCAGTACTTC. This translates into CASSLVDRGSYEQYF.

J is TRBJ1-5 and V is TRBV6-5; D might be TRBD1 (6 bases). The CDR3 runs 14 residues. V was cut by 2 bases and J by 6 bases, with 11 bases left in between. Looked up from germline, CDR1 is MNHEY and CDR2 is SVGAGI. The CDR3 coding sequence is TGTGCCAGCAGTTACGGGGCAGGGGTTCAGCCCCAGCATTTT. It codes for CASSYGAGVQPQHF.

V usage is TRBV4-1 and J usage is TRBJ1-1; D is unresolved. The length of the CDR3 is 13 residues. The V gene's germline CDR1 is MGHRA and CDR2 YSYEKL. The V end was cut by 3 bases, the J end by 4 bases, with 9 bases between. CDR3 sequence: CASSHIGPTEAFF. CDR3 in DNA: TGCGCCAGCAGCCATATAGGACCCACTGAAGCTTTCTTT.